One sample yielded the 2 T cell receptor beta chains listed below, sequenced in a study of radiation and T cells in renal cell carcinoma. Produced via immunoSEQ multiplex PCR; TCRdb's table is partial and in-frame only. Altogether over 45,000 clones are present, more than 60% being singletons, with the ten largest covering 7.3%. Time point in this sample: baseline pretreatment blood. Described treatment: 15 Gy SBRT to primary tumor, nephrectomy 4 weeks later. The sequenced sample was blood, obtained from a patient whose treatment included radiotherapy and nephrectomy. The source is a man aged 55 to 70 with renal cell carcinoma.

The rearrangement links TRBV6-5 to TRBJ2-3; 8 bases agree with TRBD2. Trimming took 0 bases from V and 7 from J; bases not matched to a gene: 3. CDR3 length equals 14 residues. CDR1 and CDR2 from the germline V gene are MNHEY and SVGAGI. The CDR3 DNA follows: TGTGCCAGCAGTTACTCGACTAGCGTTAATACGCAGTATTTT. This translates into CASSYSTSVNTQYF.

The table lists this clone with a few counts. The rearrangement links TRBV28 to TRBJ1-2; D unresolved. Trimming left V 2 bases short and J 2 bases short, with 0 bases between. Germline assignment: CDR1 MDHEN and CDR2 SYDVKM. This CDR3 has 11 residues. CDR3 in DNA: TGTGCCAGCAGTTTAAACTATGGCTACACCTTC. Residues: CASSLNYGYTF.